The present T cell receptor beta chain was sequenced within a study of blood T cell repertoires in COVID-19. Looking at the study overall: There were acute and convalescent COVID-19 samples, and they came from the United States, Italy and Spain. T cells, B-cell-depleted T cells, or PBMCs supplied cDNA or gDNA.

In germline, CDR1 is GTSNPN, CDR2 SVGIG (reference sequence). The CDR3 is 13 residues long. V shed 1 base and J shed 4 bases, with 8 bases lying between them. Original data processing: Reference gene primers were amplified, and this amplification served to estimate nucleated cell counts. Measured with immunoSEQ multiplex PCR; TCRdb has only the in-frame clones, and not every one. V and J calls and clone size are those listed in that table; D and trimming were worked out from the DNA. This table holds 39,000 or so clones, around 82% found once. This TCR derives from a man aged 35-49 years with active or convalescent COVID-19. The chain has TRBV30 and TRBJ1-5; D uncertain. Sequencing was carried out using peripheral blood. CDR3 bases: TGTGCCTGGAGTGCCAGGTTTAATCAGCCCCAGCATTTT. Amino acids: CAWSARFNQPQHF. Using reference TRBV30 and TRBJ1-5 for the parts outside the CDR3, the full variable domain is SQTIHQWPATLVQPVGSPLSLECTVEGTSNPNLYWYRQAAGRGLQLLFYSVGIGQISSEVPQNLSASRPQDRQFILSSKKLLLSDSGFYLCAWSARFNQPQHFGDGTRLSIL.